Listed below are T cell receptor beta chains from one sample, sequenced in a study of radiotherapy plus CTLA-4 blockade in lung cancer. Repertoires were generated with immunoSEQ multiplex PCR, while TCRdb's copy carries only in-frame clones and drops some. The sample shows 42,000 or so clones, roughly 79% of them seen only once. The sample in question was peripheral blood, obtained from a patient treated with radiotherapy plus ipilimumab. The receptors come from a human donor with non-small cell lung cancer that progressed on radiotherapy plus ipilimumab. Both conserved end residues are part of each CDR3. A D gene is named only where the DNA matches it firmly. Where a row states a size, it is once, few, many or the class of an expanded clone; other rows omit it.

NA,TRBV9,TRBD1,TRBJ2-3,TGTGCCAGCAGCGTCAGCGGGACAGGGGGCGATACGCAGTATTTT,CASSVSGTGGDTQYF
once,TRBV27,TRBD1,TRBJ2-7,TGTGCCAGCAGTCTCTCACCCGGGACAGCCTACGAGCAGTACTTC,CASSLSPGTAYEQYF
NA,TRBV19,NA,TRBJ2-7,TGTGCCAGTAGTATTCAGGCCAGGGGAGACTACGAGCAGTACTTC,CASSIQARGDYEQYF
NA,TRBV19,TRBD1,TRBJ2-3,TGTGCCAGTCGGGACAGGGAAAAGGAAGATACGCAGTATTTT,CASRDREKEDTQYF
NA,TRBV18,NA,TRBJ1-1,TGTGCCAGCTCACCAGGGGGCAGGGAGGGGGCTGAAGCTTTCTTT,CASSPGGREGAEAFF
once,TRBV10-1,TRBD1,TRBJ2-7,TGCGCCAGCAGTGAGTCGCGGTACTCCTGGACAGGGGATATTCACGAGCAGTACTTC,CASSESRYSWTGDIHEQYF
NA,TRBV4-2,NA,TRBJ2-6,TGTGCCAGCAGCCAAGATACCGGCTCTGGGGCCAACGTCCTGACTTTC,CASSQDTGSGANVLTF
NA,TRBV27,TRBD2,TRBJ2-7,TGTGCCAGCAGTTTTAACGCGGGGGGTAGGCTGTTGGAGCAGTACTTC,CASSFNAGGRLLEQYF
NA,TRBV5-6,NA,TRBJ1-1,TGTGCCAGCAGCTTGGCCGTGAGGACAGCGAACACTGAAGCTTTCTTT,CASSLAVRTANTEAFF
NA,TRBV5-4,NA,TRBJ1-1,TGTGCCAGCAGCTTGAAGGTAGCATCAAACACTGAAGCTTTCTTT,CASSLKVASNTEAFF